This TCR beta chain was observed in a study of CXCR3-negative and CXCR3-positive naive CD8 T cells (dated by TCRdb to between 2017 and 2020). Looking at the study overall: In total, some 150 million TRB reads were obtained, corresponding to roughly 1.5 +/- 0.3 million reads per library. Data from about 10 donors, pooled across two independent experiments, went into the diversity and physicochemical repertoire analyses. For the TRBV-TRBJ cluster analysis, the naive subsets came from 5 donors, while the memory cells came from 3 donors.

Remarks on this clonotype: Which antigen it targets is not known.

Each CD8+ T cell subset was flow-sorted in triplicate, and 250,000 to 350,000 cells per subset were placed directly into RLT lysis buffer. To keep memory contaminants out, a stringent definition of naive CD8+ T cells was applied: CD45RO-CCR7+CD27+CD95-. Standard density gradient centrifugation was used to isolate peripheral blood mononuclear cells from buffy coats. Naive CXCR3-negative and CXCR3-positive CD8+ T cells were flow-sorted on a FACSAria III. Total RNA was extracted from sorted cells using an RNeasy Mini Kit. Per the germline V gene (reference sequence), DFQATT is the CDR1 and SNEGSKA is the CDR2. The CDR3 sequence holds 14 residues, the cysteine and phenylalanine included. DNA is not on record. The reads were generated on a NextSeq 550. The Human TCR Profiling Kit (MiLaboratory) was used to make UMI-labeled 5' RACE TRB cDNA libraries. The full amount of extracted RNA was used for cDNA synthesis, and the full amount of resulting cDNA was used for PCR amplification. Libraries were prepared in parallel with an identical number of PCR cycles. The authors' pipeline ran thus. About 53,000 +/- 9,400 unique UMI-labeled TRB cDNA molecules per library were extracted with MIGEC and MiXCR, with at least two reads per UMI required. Each library averaged about 40,000 +/- 10,000 functional in-frame TRB CDR3 nucleotide clonotypes without stop codons. After each sample was downsampled to 5000 UMI-labeled TRB molecules, VDJtools was used to calculate diversity metrics such as normalized Shannon-Wiener and Chao1. Clonotype-size-weighted physicochemical properties of the central five CDR3 residues (interaction energy, strength, volume and Kidera factor 4) were computed in VDJtools. After reprocessing by TCRdb, each CDR3 protein sequence is one entry, and no DNA is given. What appears here as the V and J calls and clone size reflects TCRdb's work, not the paper's. This sample's table contains under 85,000 distinct CDR3 sequences. The ten largest clonotypes hold 0.55% to 0.8% of the sample.

What the study reported, not specific to this receptor: Compared with CXCR3-negative naive cells, CXCR3-positive naive cells had TRB CDR3s with higher hydrophobicity (lower Kidera factor 4), lower energy, and higher strength and volume indices. Repertoire diversity was comparably high in both naive subsets but much lower in memory CD8+ T cells. Naive CXCR3-negative and CXCR3-positive cells from the same donor showed similar TRBV-TRBJ usage, whereas memory cells showed distinct patterns. Surface CD5, linked to self-reactivity in mice, was comparable between naive subsets; TCR interaction strength was therefore also inferred from TRB CDR3 physicochemical properties. Because CXCR3 expression was partially decreased after cryopreservation, freshly isolated PBMCs were used for most assays.

What was sequenced was naive CXCR3+ CD8+ T cells from blood. The sample's cell subset or site label, in plain terms: CD45RO-CCR7+CD27+CD95- naive CD8+ T cells expressing CXCR3 (TNR3+). This chain joins TRBV20-1 to TRBJ2-7; TCRdb designates TRBD2, a call that cannot be tested without DNA. This clonotype was sampled from a human donor in good health. Some clones in this sample may be carry-over from other donors' samples. CDR3 sequence: CSAAMGGGGYEQYF.